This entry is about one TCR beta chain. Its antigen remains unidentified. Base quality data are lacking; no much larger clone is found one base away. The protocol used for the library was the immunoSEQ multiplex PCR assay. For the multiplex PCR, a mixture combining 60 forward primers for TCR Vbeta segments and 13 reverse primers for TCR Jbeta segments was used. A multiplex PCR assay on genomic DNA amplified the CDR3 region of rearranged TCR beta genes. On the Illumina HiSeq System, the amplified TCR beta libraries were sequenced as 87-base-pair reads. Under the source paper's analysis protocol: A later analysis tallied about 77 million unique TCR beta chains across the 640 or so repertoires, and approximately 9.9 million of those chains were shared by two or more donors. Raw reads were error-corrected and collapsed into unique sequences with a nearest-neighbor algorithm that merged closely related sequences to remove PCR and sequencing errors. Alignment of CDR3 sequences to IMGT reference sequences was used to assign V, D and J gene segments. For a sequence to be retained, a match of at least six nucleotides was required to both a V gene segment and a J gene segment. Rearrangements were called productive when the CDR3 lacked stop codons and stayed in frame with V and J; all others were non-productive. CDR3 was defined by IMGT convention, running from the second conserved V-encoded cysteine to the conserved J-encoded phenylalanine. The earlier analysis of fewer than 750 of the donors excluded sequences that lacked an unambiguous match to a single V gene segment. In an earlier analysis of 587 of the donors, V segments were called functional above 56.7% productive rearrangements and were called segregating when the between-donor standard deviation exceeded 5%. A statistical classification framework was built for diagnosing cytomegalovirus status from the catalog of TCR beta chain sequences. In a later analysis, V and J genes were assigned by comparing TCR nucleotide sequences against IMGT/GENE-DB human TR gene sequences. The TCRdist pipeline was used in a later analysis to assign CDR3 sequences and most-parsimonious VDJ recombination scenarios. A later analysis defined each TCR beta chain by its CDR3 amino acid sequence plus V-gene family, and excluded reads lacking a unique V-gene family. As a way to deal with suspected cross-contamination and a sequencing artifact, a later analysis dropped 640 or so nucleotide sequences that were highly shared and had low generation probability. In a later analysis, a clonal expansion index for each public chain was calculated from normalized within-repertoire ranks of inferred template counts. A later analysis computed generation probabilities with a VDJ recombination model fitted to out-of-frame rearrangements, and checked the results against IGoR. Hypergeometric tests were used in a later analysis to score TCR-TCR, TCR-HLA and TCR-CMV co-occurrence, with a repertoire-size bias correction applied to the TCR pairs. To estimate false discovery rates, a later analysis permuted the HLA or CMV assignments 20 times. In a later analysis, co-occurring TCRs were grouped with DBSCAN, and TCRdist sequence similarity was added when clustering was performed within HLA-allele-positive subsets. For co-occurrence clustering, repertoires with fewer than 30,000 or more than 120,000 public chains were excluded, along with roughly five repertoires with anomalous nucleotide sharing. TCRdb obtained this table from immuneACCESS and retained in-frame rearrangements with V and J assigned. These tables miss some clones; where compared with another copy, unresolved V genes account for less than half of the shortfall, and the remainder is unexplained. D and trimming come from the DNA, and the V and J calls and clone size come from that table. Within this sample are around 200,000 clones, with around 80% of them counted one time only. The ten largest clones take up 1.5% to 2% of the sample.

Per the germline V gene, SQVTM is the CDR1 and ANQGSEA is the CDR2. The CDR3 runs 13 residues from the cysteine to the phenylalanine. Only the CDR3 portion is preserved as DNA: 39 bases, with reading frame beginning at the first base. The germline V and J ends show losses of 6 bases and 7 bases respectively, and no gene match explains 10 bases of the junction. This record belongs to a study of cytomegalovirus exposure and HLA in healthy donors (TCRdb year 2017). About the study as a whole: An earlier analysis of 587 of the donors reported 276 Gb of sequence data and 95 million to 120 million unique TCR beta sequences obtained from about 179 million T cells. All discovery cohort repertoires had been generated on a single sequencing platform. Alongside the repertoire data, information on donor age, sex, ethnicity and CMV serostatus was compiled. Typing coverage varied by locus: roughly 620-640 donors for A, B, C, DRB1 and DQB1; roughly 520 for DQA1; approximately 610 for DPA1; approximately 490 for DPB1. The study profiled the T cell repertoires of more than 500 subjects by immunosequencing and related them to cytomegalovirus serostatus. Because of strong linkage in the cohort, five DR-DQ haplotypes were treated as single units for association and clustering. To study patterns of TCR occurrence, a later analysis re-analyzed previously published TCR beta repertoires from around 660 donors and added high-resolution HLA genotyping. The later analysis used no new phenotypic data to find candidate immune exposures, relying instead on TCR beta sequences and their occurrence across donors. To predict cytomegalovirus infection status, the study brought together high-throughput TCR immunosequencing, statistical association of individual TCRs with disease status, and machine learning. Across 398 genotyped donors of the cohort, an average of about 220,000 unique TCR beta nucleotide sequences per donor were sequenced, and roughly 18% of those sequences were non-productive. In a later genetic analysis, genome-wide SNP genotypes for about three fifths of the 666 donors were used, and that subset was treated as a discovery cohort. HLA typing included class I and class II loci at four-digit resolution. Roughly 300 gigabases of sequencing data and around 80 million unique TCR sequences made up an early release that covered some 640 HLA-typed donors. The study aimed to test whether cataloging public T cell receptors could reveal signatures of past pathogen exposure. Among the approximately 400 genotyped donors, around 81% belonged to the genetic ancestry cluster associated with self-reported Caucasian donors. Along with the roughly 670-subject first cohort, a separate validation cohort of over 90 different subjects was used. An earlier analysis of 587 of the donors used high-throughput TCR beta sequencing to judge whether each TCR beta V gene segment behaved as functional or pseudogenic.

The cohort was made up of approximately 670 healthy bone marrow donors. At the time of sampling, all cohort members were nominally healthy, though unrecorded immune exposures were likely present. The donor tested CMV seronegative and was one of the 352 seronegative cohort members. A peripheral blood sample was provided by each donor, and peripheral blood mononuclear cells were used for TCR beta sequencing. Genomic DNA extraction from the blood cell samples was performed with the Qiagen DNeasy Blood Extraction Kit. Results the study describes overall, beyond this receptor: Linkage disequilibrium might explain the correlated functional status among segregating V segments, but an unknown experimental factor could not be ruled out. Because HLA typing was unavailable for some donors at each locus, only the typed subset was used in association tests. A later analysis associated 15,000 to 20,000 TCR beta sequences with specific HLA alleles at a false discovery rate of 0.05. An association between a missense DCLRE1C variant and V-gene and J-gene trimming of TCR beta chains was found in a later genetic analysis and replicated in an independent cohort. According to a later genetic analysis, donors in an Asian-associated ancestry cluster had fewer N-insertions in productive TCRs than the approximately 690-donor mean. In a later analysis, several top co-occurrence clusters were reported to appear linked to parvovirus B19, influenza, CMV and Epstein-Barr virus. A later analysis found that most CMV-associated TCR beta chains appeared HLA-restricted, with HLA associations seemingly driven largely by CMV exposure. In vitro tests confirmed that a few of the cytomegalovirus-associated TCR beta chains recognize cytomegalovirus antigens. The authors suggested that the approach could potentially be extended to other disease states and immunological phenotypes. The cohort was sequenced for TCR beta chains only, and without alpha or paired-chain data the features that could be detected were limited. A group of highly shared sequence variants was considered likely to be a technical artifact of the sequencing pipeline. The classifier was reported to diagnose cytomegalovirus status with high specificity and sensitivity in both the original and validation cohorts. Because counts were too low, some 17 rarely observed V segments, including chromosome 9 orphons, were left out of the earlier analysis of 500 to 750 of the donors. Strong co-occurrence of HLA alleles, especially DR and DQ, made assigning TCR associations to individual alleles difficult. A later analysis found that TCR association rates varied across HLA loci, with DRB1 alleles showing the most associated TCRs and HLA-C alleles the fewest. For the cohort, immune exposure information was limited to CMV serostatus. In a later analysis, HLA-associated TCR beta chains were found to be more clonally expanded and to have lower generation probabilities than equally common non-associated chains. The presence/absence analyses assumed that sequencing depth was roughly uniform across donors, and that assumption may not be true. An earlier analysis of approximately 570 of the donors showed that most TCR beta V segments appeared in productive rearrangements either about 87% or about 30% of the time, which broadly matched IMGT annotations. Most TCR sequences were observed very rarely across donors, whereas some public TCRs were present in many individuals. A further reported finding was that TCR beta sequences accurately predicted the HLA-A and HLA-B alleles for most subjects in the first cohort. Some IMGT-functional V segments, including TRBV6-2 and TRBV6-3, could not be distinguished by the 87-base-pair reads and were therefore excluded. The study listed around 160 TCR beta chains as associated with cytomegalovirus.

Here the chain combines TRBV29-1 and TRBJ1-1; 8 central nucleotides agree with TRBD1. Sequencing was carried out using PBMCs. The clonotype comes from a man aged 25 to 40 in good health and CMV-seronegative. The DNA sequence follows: TGCAGCGTCGACCCAGGGGGCGGGATTGAAGCTTTCTTT. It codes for CSVDPGGGIEAFF.